The 26 T cell receptor beta chains below come from one sample, sequenced in a study of T cell repertoires in cytomegalovirus infection. TCRdb analysed the reads with MiXCR anew, one entry per CDR3 protein. The sample records around 450,000 distinct CDR3 sequences, under 40% being singletons. The specimen was PBMCs. The receptor set was obtained from a human donor in good health (CMV status not recorded). Some clones in this sample may be carry-over from other donors' samples.

This rearrangement joins TRBV24-1 to TRBJ2-3; 11 positions match TRBD2. The CDR3 sequence is 19 residues long. Germline V lookup: CDR1 KGHDR, CDR2 SFDVKD. J lost 5 bases, V lost 2 bases, and 14 bases had no gene match. CDR3 sequence reads: CATSDSGGTSGRGGDTQYF. For the CDR3, the DNA is TGTGCCACCAGTGATTCCGGGGGGACTAGCGGTCGCGGGGGAGATACGCAGTATTTT.

Ten or more counts support this clonotype. This chain links TRBV7-2 with TRBJ2-7; no reliable D call. The CDR3 runs to 13 residues. With 1 base removed from V and 3 bases from J, the gap between germline ends came to 7 bases. CDR1 is SGHTA, CDR2 FQGNSA, per germline. The DNA of the CDR3 is TGTGCCAGCAGCTTAGGCCTAGACTACGAGCAGTACTTC. Amino acids: CASSLGLDYEQYF.

The chain employs TRBV6-2 or TRBV6-3 and TRBJ2-5, with D perhaps TRBD2 (6 bases). The CDR3 totals 13 residues. The germline V and J ends were trimmed by 7 bases and 5 bases, with 14 bases remaining between them. Germline CDR1 reads MNHEY; CDR2 reads SVGEGT. The CDR3 protein is CASMDGSRETQYF. CDR3 DNA: TGTGCCAGCATGGACGGGAGTAGGGAGACCCAGTACTTC.

A word on this clonotype: Possible read error: a much larger clone is one base away. The missing conserved phenylalanine or tryptophan at the end of this CDR3 makes a read error likely. The rearrangement links TRBV7-8 to TRBJ1-2; D call uncertain. Per the germline V gene, CDR1 is SGHVS and CDR2 is FQNEAQ. CDR3 length: 15 residues. V was cut by 0 bases and J by 4 bases, with 12 bases left in between. The CDR3: CASSLAHEGFYGYTL. Here the CDR3 DNA reads TGTGCCAGCAGCTTAGCCCACGAGGGCTTCTATGGCTACACCTTA.

This clonotype was detected once. The germline gene is not matched at one end of the junction; a read error may be the cause. This sequence joins TRBV11-2 and TRBJ2-7; no clear D. Germline V CDR1 and CDR2: SGHAT, FQNNGV. The CDR3 covers 14 residues. Written as DNA, the CDR3 is TGTGCCAGCAGCTTAGTGTCCAGAACCTACCAGCAGTACTTC. It yields the protein CASSLVSRTYQQYF.

This clonotype was observed a handful of times. The rearrangement uses TRBV7-2 and TRBJ1-1, with D possibly being TRBD1 (5 bases). Between the trimmed V and J ends, which lost 5 bases and 11 bases, there was a span of 21 bases. Looked up from germline, CDR1 is SGHTA and CDR2 is FQGNSA. The CDR3 loop spans 14 amino acids. The CDR3 nucleotides read TGTGCCAGCAGCGAATCTCGGGGGTCGGGTCGCGCTTTCTTT. Translated, it gives CASSESRGSGRAFF.

The J gene is TRBJ2-5, the V gene TRBV6-5; D remains unclear. The length of the CDR3 is 15 residues. Trimming stripped 0 bases from V and 5 bases from J, with 13 bases between. The germline CDR1 and CDR2 sequences are MNHEY and SVGAGI. The CDR3 DNA follows: TGTGCCAGCAGTTACTCGGGGTTAGGAAGGGAGACCCAGTACTTC. Translating it yields CASSYSGLGRETQYF.

The J gene is TRBJ1-6, the V gene TRBV12-3 or TRBV12-4; 8 bases are shared with TRBD1. CDR3 size: 15 residues. Trimming at V came to 5 bases and at J to 7 bases, leaving 7 bases not matched to a gene. CDR3 sequence: CASSPSTGENSPLHF. CDR3 nucleotides: TGTGCCAGCAGTCCTTCGACAGGGGAAAATTCACCCCTCCACTTT.

With regard to this clonotype: It is likely a read error, because the conserved phenylalanine at the end of the CDR3 is missing. Because the CDR3's place on the DNA is in doubt, the DNA is left out and the CDR3 is given as listed by TCRdb. This CDR3 reads CASSLFWEPQSC. The J gene is TRBJ2-5, the V gene TRBV7-2. CDR1 and CDR2 from the germline V gene are SGHTA and FQGNSA. With termini counted, the CDR3 has 12 amino acids.

The rearrangement links TRBV12-3 or TRBV12-4 to TRBJ2-7; no clear D. Trimming cost V 5 bases and J 4 bases, with 9 bases left between them. The CDR3 is made up of 12 amino acids. The CDR3 nucleotides read TGTGCCAGCAGTCCTAACATGTACGAGCAGTACTTC. It is translated as CASSPNMYEQYF.

In this sample, this clonotype turned up a few times. The rearrangement joins TRBV6-8 to TRBJ2-2; D uncertain. Deletions cut 0 bases from V and 4 bases from J, with 9 bases between. The germline gives CDR1 MNHGY, CDR2 SAAAGT. This CDR3 region has 15 residues. CDR3 in DNA: TGTGCCAGCAGTTACTCGAAACTACCCACCGGGGAGCTGTTTTTT. Translation: CASSYSKLPTGELFF.

The genes are TRBV6-2 or TRBV6-3 and TRBJ2-6, with 7 positions matching TRBD2. Germline CDR1 is MNHEY and CDR2 is SVGEGT. With 2 bases clipped from V and 2 bases from J, the junction kept 9 bases outside the gene matches. The CDR3 has 18 amino acids. CDR3 protein: CASSYAGTTPAGANVLTF. The CDR3, as DNA: TGTGCCAGCAGTTACGCCGGGACTACCCCAGCTGGGGCCAACGTCCTGACTTTC.

The chain links TRBV30 to TRBJ2-5, with 10 bases lining up with TRBD2. Germline CDR1 GTSNPN, CDR2 SVGIG (reference sequence). This CDR3 region has 11 residues. V lost 5 bases and J lost 9; bases outside the gene matches: 3. CDR3 bases: TGTGCCTGGGGTGGGACTAGCGCCCAGTACTTC. This translates into CAWGGTSAQYF.

A word on this clonotype: Just one base apart from a much larger clone, this may be a read error. This rearrangement joins TRBV27 to TRBJ2-3, with TRBD2 identical over 10 bases. The CDR3 runs 19 residues. The junction had 12 bases not matched to a gene; V was cut back by 3 bases and J by 0 bases. The germline CDR1 and CDR2 sequences are MNHEY and SMNVEV (reference sequence). This chain's CDR3 is CASSLTGQLAGSSTDTQYF. The DNA of the CDR3 is TGTGCCAGCAGTTTGACAGGCCAACTAGCGGGGAGTAGCACAGATACGCAGTATTTT.

This clonotype was counted at least ten times. V gene TRBV7-3 combines with J gene TRBJ2-2; D is perhaps TRBD2 (5 bases). Germline V gene data show CDR1 as SGHTA and CDR2 as FQGTGA. The germline V and J ends were trimmed by 6 bases and 3 bases, with 11 bases remaining between them. The CDR3 consists of 14 residues. CDR3 DNA sequence: TGTGCCAGCAGATCCCCCGGGGACACCGGGGAGCTGTTTTTT. It codes for CASRSPGDTGELFF.

The rearrangement uses TRBV9 and TRBJ2-7; the match to TRBD2 covers 8 bases. The CDR3 length is 14 residues. The V segment lost 5 bases and the J segment 1 base; nucleotides outside the gene matches: 5. Germline CDR1 reads SGDLS; CDR2 reads YYNGEE. CDR3 DNA: TGTGCCAGCAGTCCCGGGGGGGAATCCTACGAGCAGTACTTC. The encoded protein is CASSPGGESYEQYF.

This clonotype was detected only a few times. This chain uses TRBV19 with TRBJ1-1; no clear D. This CDR3 region has 14 residues. V was cut by 6 bases and J by 0 bases, with 11 bases left in between. Germline lookup yields CDR1 LNHDA and CDR2 SQIVND (reference sequence). CDR3 sequence reads: CASRADRVNTEAFF. The DNA of the CDR3 is TGTGCCAGTAGAGCCGATCGGGTGAACACTGAAGCTTTCTTT.

At least ten counts were recorded for this clonotype. The chain links TRBV7-2 to TRBJ2-1; 7 bases fit TRBD1. V was clipped by 4 bases and J by 0 bases; unmatched bases: 6. From germline, CDR1 is SGHTA and CDR2 FQGNSA. The CDR3 runs to 16 residues. The DNA for the CDR3 is TGTGCCAGCAGCTCCAGGACAGGCAGCTCCTACAATGAGCAGTTCTTC. This sequence encodes CASSSRTGSSYNEQFF.

Concerning this clonotype itself: A read error is possible here, since a much larger clone lies one base away. Likely a read error: the CDR3 ends without its conserved phenylalanine or tryptophan. V gene TRBV6-5 combines with J gene TRBJ1-1; D possibly corresponds to TRBD1 (6 bases). V was shortened by 10 bases and J by 11 bases, with 20 bases between the two germline ends. The CDR3 sequence is 12 residues long. The germline gives CDR1 MNHEY, CDR2 SVGAGI. The CDR3 is CAIEQGVNGAFL. For the CDR3, the DNA is TGTGCCATCGAACAGGGTGTGAATGGGGCTTTCTTA.

The rearrangement links TRBV7-9 to TRBJ1-2; TRBD1 might be the D (6 bases). V was trimmed by 7 bases and J by 2 bases, leaving 11 bases between them. Per the germline V gene, CDR1 is SEHNR and CDR2 is FQNEAQ (reference sequence). The CDR3 runs to 13 residues. The CDR3 is CASISTGNYGYTF. In DNA form, the CDR3 reads TGTGCCAGCATTAGTACAGGGAACTATGGCTACACCTTC.

The chain couples TRBV20-1 to TRBJ1-6, with D unresolved. Germline loops: CDR1 DFQATT, CDR2 SNEGSKA (reference sequence). The V and J ends lost 4 bases and 10 bases respectively, with 14 bases between them. This CDR3 comprises 13 residues. The chain's CDR3 is CSANGRIASPLHF. As DNA, the CDR3 is TGCAGTGCTAACGGTAGGATTGCGTCACCCCTCCACTTT.

This clonotype was detected many times. J is TRBJ1-3 and V is TRBV6-6; no reliable D call. The CDR3 totals 14 residues. The germline V gene encodes CDR1 MNHNY and CDR2 SVGAGI (reference sequence). Trimming took off 2 bases at V and 1 base at J, with 6 bases between the two ends. CDR3 nucleotides: TGTGCCAGCAGTTACGGGGAGTCTGGAAACACCATATATTTT. Translated, it gives CASSYGESGNTIYF.

J is TRBJ2-1 and V is TRBV15; 7 bases line up with TRBD2. V lost 6 bases to trimming and J lost 4 bases; unmatched junction nucleotides: 9. Germline V gene lookup returns CDR1 LNHNV and CDR2 YYDKDF (reference sequence). The CDR3 spans 15 residues. CDR3 sequence: CATSRASGPYNEQFF. CDR3 sequence (DNA): TGTGCCACCAGTCGGGCTAGCGGACCTTACAATGAGCAGTTCTTC.

This clonotype has at least ten counts. The V gene is TRBV28, the J gene TRBJ2-7; no definite D call. The CDR3 totals 11 residues. Trimming shortened V by 10 bases and J by 3 bases, and 10 bases separated the two germline ends. Germline V gene sequence: CDR1 MDHEN, CDR2 SYDVKM. The CDR3 coding sequence is TGTGCCACCACTGGCCGCTACGAGCAGTACTTC. Its protein is CATTGRYEQYF.

J is TRBJ2-7 and V is TRBV20-1, with D maybe TRBD2 (6 bases). Germline lookup yields CDR1 DFQATT and CDR2 SNEGSKA (reference sequence). Between the trimmed V and J ends, which lost 0 bases and 0 bases, there was a span of 21 bases. This CDR3 contains 18 residues. Here the CDR3 DNA reads TGCAGTGCTAGAGATCAAGGGCGGGGTTCCACGGGCTCCTACGAGCAGTACTTC. This codes for CSARDQGRGSTGSYEQYF.

This clonotype was found once. J is TRBJ1-4 and V is TRBV20-1, with 8 bases lining up with TRBD1. V dropped 6 bases and J dropped 7; count of bases not matched to a gene: 10. Germline V CDR1 and CDR2: DFQATT, SNEGSKA (reference sequence). This CDR3 region has 14 residues. The CDR3 region has the DNA TGCAGTGCCCAGAGGGGGACAGGCATTGAAAAACTGTTTTTT. The encoded protein is CSAQRGTGIEKLFF.